A single sample gave rise to the 17 T cell receptor beta chains below, sequenced in a study of blood T cell repertoires in COVID-19. TCRdb's copy holds only in-frame clones and misses some; the assay was immunoSEQ multiplex PCR. This table holds 250,000 or so clones, about 88% found once. The sample comprised peripheral blood. These TCRs come from a man younger than 40 with active or convalescent COVID-19.

In the case of this clone: An end of the junction differs from the germline gene, which may be a read error. The chain has TRBV2 and TRBJ1-6; D is unclear. The CDR3 has 13 residues. Germline CDR1 and CDR2: SNHLY and FYNNEI. Written as DNA, the CDR3 is TGTGCCAGCAGTGTGTCCTACAATTCACCCCTCCACTTT. Protein product: CASSVSYNSPLHF.

The rearrangement uses TRBV19 and TRBJ1-5, with D possibly being TRBD1 (5 bases). The V end was cut by 5 bases, the J end by 3 bases, with 14 bases between. The CDR3 totals 15 residues. Germline V gives CDR1 LNHDA, CDR2 SQIVND (reference sequence). This chain's CDR3 is CASSSYGGLNQPQHF. The CDR3 bases are TGTGCCAGTAGTTCCTACGGGGGACTCAATCAGCCCCAGCATTTT.

The V gene is TRBV6-5, the J gene TRBJ1-2; 9 bases align to TRBD1. This CDR3 contains 14 residues. V trimming: 8 bases; J trimming: 4 bases; junction bases outside the gene matches: 8. Germline assignment: CDR1 MNHEY and CDR2 SVGAGI. The DNA of the CDR3 is TGTGCCAGCTCCCAGGACAGGGGTCCCTATGGCTACACCTTC. It is translated as CASSQDRGPYGYTF.

This chain uses TRBV7-9 with TRBJ1-1, with a weak D call TRBD1 (5 bases). Trimming pared 7 bases from V and 4 bases from J, leaving 13 bases between. Germline loops: CDR1 SEHNR, CDR2 FQNEAQ (reference sequence). The CDR3 extends over 13 amino acids. CDR3 in amino acids: CASTLGVGTEAFF. CDR3 DNA sequence: TGTGCCAGCACATTAGGGGTGGGCACTGAAGCTTTCTTT. Supplemented by reference TRBV7-9 and TRBJ1-1, the full variable domain reads DTGVSQNPRHKITKRGQNVTFRCDPISEHNRLYWYRQTLGQGPEFLTYFQNEAQLEKSRLLSDRFSAERPKGSFSTLEIQRTEQGDSAMYLCASTLGVGTEAFFGQGTRLTVV.

The chain uses TRBV5-1 and TRBJ2-7; perhaps TRBD2 as D (5 bases). V lost 7 bases and J lost 2, with 16 bases in between. CDR1 is SGHRS, CDR2 YFSETQ, per germline. The CDR3 is made up of 14 amino acids. CDR3 DNA sequence: TGCGCCAGCGGGAAAGGGAGTGGGACCTACGAGCAGTACTTC. This translates into CASGKGSGTYEQYF.

The chain has TRBV6-5 and TRBJ1-2; D unclear. Germline values: CDR1 MNHEY, CDR2 SVGAGI. Trimming took off 2 bases at V and 1 base at J, with 11 bases between the two ends. The CDR3 is 15 residues long. The CDR3, as DNA: TGTGCCAGCAGTTACAGCGGTCAGATTAACTATGGCTACACCTTC. Protein product: CASSYSGQINYGYTF.

V and J are TRBV4-1 and TRBJ1-2; D ambiguous. The CDR3 runs 15 residues. Germline CDR1 and CDR2: MGHRA and YSYEKL. Between the trimmed V and J ends, which lost 3 bases and 6 bases, there was a span of 17 bases. The CDR3 loop is CASSHPLAGNDGYTF. CDR3 sequence (DNA): TGCGCCAGCAGCCATCCCCTCGCGGGAAATGATGGCTACACCTTC.

The V and J genes are TRBV27 and TRBJ1-5, with TRBD1 matching over 7 bases. There are 14 residues in the CDR3. V lost 5 bases and J lost 3; bases outside the gene matches: 4. The germline V gene has CDR1 MNHEY and CDR2 SMNVEV (reference sequence). The CDR3 DNA is TGTGCCAGCAGTACCACAGGGGTCAATCAGCCCCAGCATTTT. Protein: CASSTTGVNQPQHF.

The chain joins TRBV5-1 to TRBJ2-1, with D perhaps matching TRBD2 (6 bases). Germline V CDR1 and CDR2: SGHRS, YFSETQ. Trimming cost V 0 bases and J 0 bases, with 10 bases left between them. This CDR3 has 16 residues. The CDR3 spells CASSLAGSSSYNEQFF. The CDR3 bases are TGCGCCAGCAGCTTGGCCGGGAGCTCCTCCTACAATGAGCAGTTCTTC.

The CDR3 is CASSYSITHGYNEQFF. The CDR3 bases are TGTGCCAGCAGTTACTCGATTACGCACGGGTACAATGAGCAGTTCTTC. The V and J genes are TRBV6-5 and TRBJ2-1; no clear D gene. Trimming shortened V by 0 bases and J by 4 bases, and 13 bases separated the two germline ends. CDR3 length equals 16 residues. CDR1 MNHEY and CDR2 SVGAGI come from the germline V gene.

The rearrangement uses TRBV4-1 and TRBJ2-7; D possibly corresponds to TRBD2 (5 bases). Per the germline V gene, CDR1 is MGHRA and CDR2 is YSYEKL. The CDR3 runs 15 residues. V lost 4 bases to trimming and J lost 1 base, with 14 bases between them. CDR3 region: CASSLSLAGSYEQYF. In nucleotides, the CDR3 is TGCGCCAGCAGCCTCTCCCTAGCTGGTTCCTACGAGCAGTACTTC.

The gene calls are TRBV30 and TRBJ1-3; TRBD1 is a possible D gene (5 bases). Germline CDR1 is GTSNPN and CDR2 is SVGIG (reference sequence). V lost 2 bases to trimming and J lost 0 bases, with 11 bases between them. There are 15 residues in the CDR3. The CDR3 DNA reads as TGTGCCTGGAGTACAGGTGCTAACTCTGGAAACACCATATATTTT. It specifies CAWSTGANSGNTIYF.

This clone was found a few times. The chain couples TRBV10-3 to TRBJ1-1; possible D gene TRBD1, 5 bases. Looked up from germline, CDR1 is ENHRY and CDR2 is SYGVKD. The CDR3 extends over 17 amino acids. With 1 base removed from V and 3 bases from J, the gap between germline ends came to 18 bases. CDR3 sequence (DNA): TGTGCCATCAGTGAGTTAAGGTCTCTGGGGGGGGACACTGAAGCTTTCTTT. This gives the protein CAISELRSLGGDTEAFF.

This rearrangement joins TRBV4-1 to TRBJ1-4; TRBD1 might be the D (5 bases). The CDR3 covers 19 residues. The germline CDR1 and CDR2 sequences are MGHRA and YSYEKL. Between the trimmed V and J ends, which lost 0 bases and 7 bases, there was a span of 24 bases. The CDR3 DNA reads as TGCGCCAGCAGCCAAGATCCTATCCCCGGGGGTTACGTAGGTGAAAAACTGTTTTTT. It translates to CASSQDPIPGGYVGEKLFF.

V is TRBV4-3 and J is TRBJ2-1, with 9 bases identical to TRBD1. V was clipped by 0 bases and J by 2 bases; unmatched bases: 5. The germline V gene has CDR1 LGHNA and CDR2 YSLEER. The CDR3 contains 17 residues. The CDR3 loop is CASSQDHGTGPYNEQFF. CDR3 bases: TGCGCCAGCAGCCAAGATCACGGGACAGGGCCCTACAATGAGCAGTTCTTC.

The V and J genes are TRBV5-6 and TRBJ2-5; weak D call: TRBD1 (6 bases). V lost 3 bases to trimming and J lost 2 bases, with 11 bases between them. Germline CDR1 reads SGHDT; CDR2 reads YYEEEE. The CDR3 has 14 amino acids. The CDR3 nucleotides are TGTGCCAGCAGCTACCCAACAGGGCAAGAGACCCAGTACTTC. This gives the protein CASSYPTGQETQYF.

This chain connects TRBV11-2 to TRBJ1-5; perhaps TRBD1 as D (5 bases). CDR1 is SGHAT, CDR2 FQNNGV, per germline. This CDR3 is 15 amino acids long. Between the trimmed V and J ends, which lost 3 bases and 7 bases, there was a span of 16 bases. CDR3 amino acids: CASSFTAGAAQPQHF. The DNA of the CDR3 is TGTGCCAGCAGCTTCACAGCTGGGGCGGCGCAGCCCCAGCATTTT.